The clone carrying this T cell receptor beta chain was counted between two and nine times. Its matching antigen is unknown. The CDR3 spans 14 residues. From germline, CDR1 is MGHRA and CDR2 YSYEKL. V gave up 1 base and J gave up 6 bases, with 12 bases separating them. Each CDR3 protein is one row after TCRdb ran MiXCR on the RT-PCR reads. The sample holds about 650,000 distinct CDR3 sequences, 15% to 19% seen once. This sample was included in a study of response to subunit inactivated influenza vaccine. Study-wide findings and caveats: Authors suggested each seasonal influenza vaccination recruits few new T cells.

The sequencing used PBMCs from blood, collected approximately 13 days after vaccination. This receptor was obtained from a man aged 50 to 59 who received an inactivated influenza vaccine. The chain links TRBV4-1 to TRBJ1-1; D remains unclear. CDR3: CASSQGLGRAEAFF. The CDR3 coding sequence is TGCGCCAGCAGCCAAGGTCTAGGCCGGGCTGAAGCTTTCTTT.